Listed below are T cell receptor beta chains from one sample, sequenced in a study of cytomegalovirus exposure and HLA in healthy donors. Assay used: immunoSEQ multiplex PCR; TCRdb lists only in-frame clones, some missing. The sample yields 80,000 to 100,000 clones, 60% to 80% seen once. Sequences were obtained from PBMCs. The receptors here all came from a female donor in good health and CMV-seronegative. Both conserved end residues are part of each CDR3. The D gene is left open where the match is weak. The listing skips clone size in some rows; elsewhere it reads once, few, many or a size class.

TRBD1	NA	TRBV28	TRBJ1-1	TGTGCCAGCAGTCACCGGGACAGGGCAGCTGAAGCTTTCTTT	CASSHRDRAAEAFF
NA	NA	TRBV5-1	TRBJ2-3	TGCGCCAGCAGCTCTACAGCGGGCACAGATACGCAGTATTTT	CASSSTAGTDTQYF
TRBD2	few	TRBV7-8	TRBJ2-7	TGTGCCAGCCGCAGCGGGAGGGCCTCCCCGTATGAGCAGTACTTC	CASRSGRASPYEQYF
NA	NA	TRBV7-2	TRBJ2-2	TGTGCCAGCAGCCCCCTTTCAGCAGGGGTAAGGGACACCGGGGAGCTGTTTTTT	CASSPLSAGVRDTGELFF
TRBD2	once	TRBV10-3	TRBJ2-1	TGTGCCATCAGTGAACCGCTCGGACTAGCGGGAGCGTACAATGAGCAGTTCTTC	CAISEPLGLAGAYNEQFF
NA	NA	TRBV7-9	TRBJ2-3	TGTGCCAGCAGCGGGCTAACGGATACGCAGTATTTT	CASSGLTDTQYF
TRBD2	NA	TRBV7-9	TRBJ2-7	TGTGCCAGCAGCTTAAGCGGGAACCTCTACGAGCAGTACTTC	CASSLSGNLYEQYF
NA	NA	TRBV27	TRBJ1-4	TGTGCCAGCAGTTCTATACTTTGGGAAAAACTGTTTTTT	CASSSILWEKLFF
NA	NA	TRBV27	TRBJ2-7	TGTGCCAGCACCTCGAAGACTAGCGAGCAGTACTTC	CASTSKTSEQYF
TRBD1	NA	TRBV7-9	TRBJ1-5	TGTGCCAGCAGCTTGGGACAGGGGGAGGTCGGACGCAATCAGCCCCAGCATTTT	CASSLGQGEVGRNQPQHF
NA	NA	TRBV18	TRBJ2-6	TGTGCCAGCTCACTTGGCCCGGGAGCTGGGGCCAACGTCCTGACTTTC	CASSLGPGAGANVLTF
TRBD2	NA	TRBV7-9	TRBJ2-1	TGTGCCAGCAGCACCCCACCCCTGGGCGGGAGCTCCTACAATGAGCAGTTCTTC	CASSTPPLGGSSYNEQFF
TRBD2	NA	TRBV27	TRBJ2-1	TGTGCCAGCAGCTTCCTCCCCCCGGGACTAGCGCCTCAAGACGAGCAGTTCTTC	CASSFLPPGLAPQDEQFF
NA	NA	TRBV10-3	TRBJ2-3	TGTGCCATCAGTGACTCTTCCACAGATACGCAGTATTTT	CAISDSSTDTQYF
NA	many	TRBV6-1	TRBJ1-1	TGTGCCAGCAGTCTACAGGTGAACACTGAAGCTTTCTTT	CASSLQVNTEAFF
NA	NA	TRBV5-1	TRBJ2-3	TGCGCCAGCAGCTTGGACGGGAGAGGGGATACGCAGTATTTT	CASSLDGRGDTQYF
NA	NA	TRBV5-4	TRBJ2-7	TGTGCCAGCAGCCAGCAGGGGTTAGCCTACGAGCAGTACTTC	CASSQQGLAYEQYF
NA	NA	TRBV2	TRBJ2-3	TGTGCCAGCACGAGGGGGGGGTACACAGATACGCAGTATTTT	CASTRGGYTDTQYF
NA	NA	TRBV7-9	TRBJ1-1	TGTGCCAGCAGTCAGGGTTCCGTAAATGAAGCTTTCTTT	CASSQGSVNEAFF
TRBD1	NA	TRBV7-2	TRBJ1-4	TGTGCCAGCAGCTTAGCTGGGGGACAGGGAAGGGAAAAACTGTTTTTT	CASSLAGGQGREKLFF
TRBD1	NA	TRBV5-1	TRBJ1-2	TGCGCCAGCAGCACAACAGGGGGTTATGGCTACACCTTC	CASSTTGGYGYTF
NA	NA	TRBV11-2	TRBJ2-6	TGTGCCAGCAGCTTAACCATGGGGCAGGAAATCTCTGGGGCCAACGTCCTGACTTTC	CASSLTMGQEISGANVLTF
TRBD1	NA	TRBV2	TRBJ2-7	TGTGCCAGCAGGGGTTCTACAGGGGAAGTCGAGCAGTACTTC	CASRGSTGEVEQYF
TRBD1	NA	TRBV10-3	TRBJ1-5	TGTGCCATCAGTGAGTCGGACAGGGGAGGCAATCAGCCCCAGCATTTT	CAISESDRGGNQPQHF
TRBD1	NA	TRBV6-5	TRBJ1-2	TGTGCCAGCAGTTACTCGGGACAGGGGGAGGATGGCTACACCTTC	CASSYSGQGEDGYTF
TRBD2	NA	TRBV6-1	TRBJ2-1	TGTGCCAGCAGTGAAGCGAAGGGGACTAGCGGGAGCGAGTTCTTC	CASSEAKGTSGSEFF
NA	NA	TRBV25-1	TRBJ1-2	TGTGCCAGCAGTGAAGACTTGCTCTATGGCTACACCTTC	CASSEDLLYGYTF
NA	once	TRBV13	TRBJ2-3	TGTGCCAGCAGCTTCCAGGATACGCAGTATTTT	CASSFQDTQYF
TRBD1	NA	TRBV5-1	TRBJ1-1	TGCGCCAGCAGCTTGGAAGGGGGCTCGAACACTGAAGCTTTCTTT	CASSLEGGSNTEAFF
TRBD2	NA	TRBV10-3	TRBJ2-5	TGTGCCATCAGTGAGTCCCTAGCGGGGGGAGAGACCCAGTACTTC	CAISESLAGGETQYF
TRBD2	NA	TRBV19	TRBJ2-3	TGTGCCAGTAGACGGACTAGCGGGAGTATATCAGATACGCAGTATTTT	CASRRTSGSISDTQYF
NA	NA	TRBV7-9	TRBJ2-3	TGTGCCAGCAGCTTTCGGGATACGCAGTATTTT	CASSFRDTQYF
TRBD2	NA	TRBV18	TRBJ2-2	TGTGCCATCCCGGGACTAGCGGGACCGAACACCGGGGAGCTGTTTTTT	CAIPGLAGPNTGELFF
TRBD2	once	TRBV4-1	TRBJ2-7	TGCGCCAGCAGCCGGACTAGCGGACCCCTTTACGAGCAGTACTTC	CASSRTSGPLYEQYF
NA	NA	TRBV29-1	TRBJ1-1	TGCAGCGTTGCTGGGAGAGAAACTGAAGCTTTCTTT	CSVAGRETEAFF
NA	NA	TRBV11-3	TRBJ2-7	TGTGCCAGCAGCTTAGCTGTCTACGAGCAGTACTTC	CASSLAVYEQYF
TRBD1	NA	TRBV5-6	TRBJ1-2	TGTGCCAGCAGTGGGACAGTCTTCGGTGGCTACACCTTC	CASSGTVFGGYTF
TRBD1	NA	TRBV25-1	TRBJ2-5	TGTGCCAGCCAGCCAACAGGGGCGCAGACCCAGTACTTC	CASQPTGAQTQYF
TRBD1	NA	TRBV25-1	TRBJ1-5	TGTGCCAGCAGCGCCGGGACAGAAGATCAGCCCCAGCATTTT	CASSAGTEDQPQHF
NA	few	TRBV27	TRBJ1-2	TGTGCCAGCAGTTTATCTGGCACCGTATTCGGCTACACCTTC	CASSLSGTVFGYTF
TRBD1	NA	TRBV7-6	TRBJ1-1	TGTGCCAGCAGCTTAGCGCAGGGGGCTAAGGACACTGAAGCTTTCTTT	CASSLAQGAKDTEAFF
NA	NA	TRBV5-1	TRBJ1-2	TGCGCCAGCAGCTTGGCCCGCGCCTCCGACACTGGCTACACCTTC	CASSLARASDTGYTF
TRBD2	NA	TRBV9	TRBJ2-3	TGTGCCAGCAGCGTAGGCTATAGCGGGGATGGTACGCAGTATTTT	CASSVGYSGDGTQYF
NA	NA	TRBV6-5	TRBJ1-6	TGTGCCAGCAGTCCTACAGGATACTATAATTCACCCCTCCACTTT	CASSPTGYYNSPLHF
TRBD1	NA	TRBV7-8	TRBJ2-5	TGTGCCAGCAGCTTAGTTGCCAGGGGGGAGACCCAGTACTTC	CASSLVARGETQYF
TRBD1	NA	TRBV19	TRBJ2-3	TGTGCCAGTAGTACCGGACAGGGCACAGATACGCAGTATTTT	CASSTGQGTDTQYF
TRBD2	NA	TRBV7-9	TRBJ2-7	TGTGCCAGCAGCCTACTAGCGGGCGCCTACGAGCAGTACTTC	CASSLLAGAYEQYF
NA	few	TRBV13	TRBJ1-4	TGTGCCAGCAGCTTGCGTTCGCAGGAAGGTGAAAAACTGTTTTTT	CASSLRSQEGEKLFF
TRBD2	NA	TRBV5-6	TRBJ2-3	TGTGCCAGCAGCCCGGGGACTAGCGGGAGAATCGATACGCAGTATTTT	CASSPGTSGRIDTQYF
NA	NA	TRBV9	TRBJ2-2	TGTGCCAGCAGCGACTATGCCGGGGAGCTGTTTTTT	CASSDYAGELFF
NA	few	TRBV10-3	TRBJ2-1	TGTGCCAACCCGGGGCGGGAAACTGGTGAGCAGTTCTTC	CANPGRETGEQFF
NA	NA	TRBV5-6	TRBJ1-2	TGTGCCAGCAGCTTTTGGCAGGGTAATGGCTACACCTTC	CASSFWQGNGYTF
NA	NA	TRBV7-8	TRBJ1-2	TGTGCCAGCAGCTTAGGAGGAGTGTATGGCTACACCTTC	CASSLGGVYGYTF